The rows below give T cell receptor beta chains drawn from one sample of a study of T-cell reconstitution after alpha-beta-depleted transplantation in children. TCRdb itself ran the PCR reads through MiXCR, one entry per CDR3 protein. In the table there are about 400,000 distinct CDR3 sequences, around 16% of which are singletons. Sequencing used PBMCs, mostly from graft donor cells, obtained 360 days after TCRalphabeta/CD19-depleted stem cell transplant. Receptors were obtained from a boy under two years old who had a stem cell transplant for Wiskott-Aldrich syndrome, so the T cells may come from the graft donor. Both conserved end residues are part of each CDR3. Each record gives: V gene, J gene, clone size, D gene, CDR3 DNA, CDR3 protein. A D gene is named only where the DNA matches it firmly. Clone size appears in some rows only: once, few, many, or a class for an expanded clone.

>TRBV27|TRBJ2-1|.|TRBD2
TGTGCCAGCAGTCCGGCCAAGGGGACTAGCGGGGCCCGGGAGCAGTTCTTC
CASSPAKGTSGAREQFF
>TRBV5-1|TRBJ2-1|.|.
TGCGCCAGCAGGAGGGACACATGGAATGAGCAGTTCTTC
CASRRDTWNEQFF
>TRBV20-1|TRBJ2-1|.|.
TGCAGTGCCCGAGGGGTCGGGGGTAACTCCTACAATGAGCAGTTCTTC
CSARGVGGNSYNEQFF
>TRBV10-3|TRBJ2-5|.|.
TGTGCCATCAGTGCCAGGGGAACGGGGGAGACCCAGTACTTC
CAISARGTGETQYF
>TRBV6-1|TRBJ2-1|few|.
TGTGCCAGCAGCCGCTTACAGGGCCGGAGCTCCTACAATGAGCAGTTCTTC
CASSRLQGRSSYNEQFF
>TRBV14|TRBJ2-7|.|.
TGTGCCAGCAGCTACACCTGGGCTAGAGAGCAGTACTTC
CASSYTWAREQYF
>TRBV12-3/TRBV12-4|TRBJ2-7|.|TRBD1
TGTGCCAGCAGCCCATTCCGGACAGGGGGGTACGAGCAGTACTTC
CASSPFRTGGYEQYF
>TRBV28|TRBJ2-1|.|TRBD1
TGTGCCAGCAGTTTGGACAGGGGGGCCTACAATGAGCAGTTCTTC
CASSLDRGAYNEQFF
>TRBV5-5|TRBJ2-7|.|.
TGTGCCAGCAGATTCAGGGGTCCGTCCTACGAGCAGTACTTC
CASRFRGPSYEQYF
>TRBV12-3/TRBV12-4|TRBJ2-3|few|TRBD1
TGTGCCAGCAGTCAGAGGGGGCGCCGATCCGATACGCAGTATTTT
CASSQRGRRSDTQYF